The 28 T cell receptor beta chains presented below share a single source sample, sequenced in a study of blood T cell repertoires in COVID-19. The table came from immunoSEQ multiplex PCR; TCRdb's copy has only in-frame clones and leaves some out. The data show about 88,000 clones, with over 80% seen just once and about 1.7% held by the top ten. Sequenced input: peripheral blood. The receptors come from a human donor with active COVID-19. The donor label of this sample is uncertain.

This chain uses TRBV3-1 (or the pseudogene TRBV3-2) with TRBJ1-1; tentatively, D is TRBD1 (5 bases). The CDR3 is 14 amino acids. The V and J ends lost 1 base and 4 bases respectively, with 10 bases between them. Germline values: CDR1 LGHDT, CDR2 YNNKEL (reference sequence). The CDR3 DNA follows: TGTGCCAGCAGCCAAGGGGAGGGGTCCACTGAAGCTTTCTTT. This translates into CASSQGEGSTEAFF.

The chain employs TRBV13 and TRBJ1-1; D ambiguous. The CDR3 has 14 residues. Trimming left V 2 bases short and J 1 base short, with 8 bases between. Germline CDR1 PRHDT, CDR2 FYEKMQ (reference sequence). The CDR3 loop reads CASSLTDRNTEAFF. In nucleotides, the CDR3 is TGTGCCAGCAGCTTAACAGACCGGAACACTGAAGCTTTCTTT.

In this sample, this clone turned up once. V usage is TRBV25-1 and J usage is TRBJ1-1; perhaps TRBD1 as D (6 bases). The CDR3 runs to 14 residues. The germline V and J ends were trimmed by 3 bases and 0 bases, with 8 bases remaining between them. Germline CDR1 and CDR2: MGHDK and SYGVNS. CDR3 sequence reads: CASSDGQLNTEAFF. DNA for the CDR3: TGTGCCAGCAGTGACGGACAGCTGAACACTGAAGCTTTCTTT.

The chain links TRBV13 to TRBJ1-6, with TRBD1 identical over 7 bases. Germline CDR1 PRHDT, CDR2 FYEKMQ (reference sequence). The CDR3 loop spans 15 amino acids. V shed 0 bases, J shed 9 bases, and the junction held 5 bases outside the gene matches. The CDR3 region has the DNA TGTGCCAGCAGCTTAGGGACAGGGCTCGGTTCACCCCTCCACTTT. It is translated as CASSLGTGLGSPLHF. Full variable domain (missing parts from reference TRBV13 and TRBJ1-6): AAGVIQSPRHLIKEKRETATLKCYPIPRHDTVYWYQQGPGQDPQFLISFYEKMQSDKGSIPDRFSAQQFSDYHSELNMSSLELGDSALYFCASSLGTGLGSPLHFGNGTRLTVT.

The gene calls are TRBV7-2 and TRBJ1-2; TRBD1 is a possible D gene (6 bases). The CDR3 sequence is 13 residues long. V was pared by 4 bases and J by 8 bases, with 14 bases between. The germline gives CDR1 SGHTA, CDR2 FQGNSA. CDR3 in DNA: TGTGCCAGCAGCTATTACTCAGGGGAGGGCTACACCTTC. This codes for CASSYYSGEGYTF.

This chain links TRBV11-2 with TRBJ2-1, with unresolved D. Trimming pared 2 bases from V and 4 bases from J, leaving 12 bases between. The CDR3 loop spans 15 amino acids. Per the germline V gene, CDR1 is SGHAT and CDR2 is FQNNGV. This chain's CDR3 is CASSLLSSEYNEQFF. CDR3 DNA sequence: TGTGCCAGCAGCTTATTAAGTTCAGAATACAATGAGCAGTTCTTC.

In this sample, this clone turned up a few times. The chain joins TRBV6-5 to TRBJ1-4; 7 bases line up with TRBD1. This CDR3 is built from 16 residues. V dropped 1 base and J dropped 11; count of bases not matched to a gene: 13. From germline, CDR1 is MNHEY and CDR2 SVGAGI. The CDR3 region is CASSYLSPSGQRKLFF. The CDR3 DNA reads as TGTGCCAGCAGTTACTTATCGCCCTCGGGACAGAGGAAACTGTTTTTT.

V is TRBV11-2 and J is TRBJ1-2; 8 nucleotides line up with TRBD1. V shed 6 bases and J 6 bases; nucleotides not matched to a gene: 9. The V gene's germline CDR1 is SGHAT and CDR2 FQNNGV. The CDR3 totals 14 residues. CDR3 nucleotide sequence: TGTGCCAGCAGTGGGACAGGTACGGGACATGGCTACACCTTC. It yields the protein CASSGTGTGHGYTF.

This sequence joins TRBV7-9 and TRBJ1-1, with D unresolved. This CDR3 is built from 16 residues. The germline V gene has CDR1 SEHNR and CDR2 FQNEAQ (reference sequence). V lost 2 bases to trimming and J lost 0 bases, with 13 bases between them. The CDR3 DNA sequence: TGTGCCAGCAGCTTAACCGTGCGAGGGCTGAACACTGAAGCTTTCTTT. It codes for CASSLTVRGLNTEAFF.

This chain uses TRBV7-3 with TRBJ1-1; D uncertain. Germline V CDR1 and CDR2: SGHTA, FQGTGA. The V gene lost 1 base and the J gene lost 1 base, with 10 bases spanning the gap. The length of the CDR3 is 15 residues. The CDR3 loop reads CASSLMAGSNTEAFF. CDR3 DNA: TGTGCCAGCAGCTTAATGGCAGGATCGAACACTGAAGCTTTCTTT.

V gene TRBV10-1 combines with J gene TRBJ1-1, with 7 bases that match TRBD1. From germline, CDR1 is WNHNN and CDR2 SYGVQD (reference sequence). V lost 2 bases, J lost 1 base, and 13 bases stayed unmatched. This CDR3 region has 18 residues. DNA for the CDR3: TGCGCCAGCAGTGAGAGTTGGTTAAGACAGGGTTCGAACACTGAAGCTTTCTTT. This encodes CASSESWLRQGSNTEAFF.

This clone was seen only once. The chain uses TRBV19 and TRBJ2-3, with a possible D match to TRBD2 (5 bases). The V end lost 1 base, the J end lost 4 bases, and 15 bases lay between the germline ends. The germline V gene has CDR1 LNHDA and CDR2 SQIVND (reference sequence). CDR3 length: 16 residues. The CDR3 here is CASSIGQPSSADTQYF. CDR3 nucleotides: TGTGCCAGTAGTATAGGCCAGCCGAGTAGCGCAGATACGCAGTATTTT.

V is TRBV11-3 and J is TRBJ2-7; D unresolved. Germline V lookup: CDR1 SGHNT, CDR2 YENEEA. With 1 base removed from V and 2 bases from J, the gap between germline ends came to 6 bases. The CDR3 has 13 amino acids. The CDR3 reads CASSLAGTYEQYF. CDR3 nucleotides: TGTGCCAGCAGCTTAGCCGGTACCTACGAGCAGTACTTC.

This chain uses TRBV29-1 with TRBJ2-3, with 10 bases lining up with TRBD1. CDR1 is SQVTM, CDR2 ANQGSEA, per germline. This CDR3 is 14 amino acids long. The V segment lost 7 bases and the J segment 10 bases; nucleotides outside the gene matches: 14. The CDR3 DNA sequence: TGCAGCGCCTCACGCGGACAGGGGGGATTGGCGCAGTATTTT. Translation gives CSASRGQGGLAQYF.

DNA of the CDR3: TGTGCCAGCAGTTATTCGTCGGGGGCTTTCTTT. As protein: CASSYSSGAFF. V usage is TRBV6-5 and J usage is TRBJ1-1; D is ambiguous. The germline V gene has CDR1 MNHEY and CDR2 SVGAGI. This CDR3 has 11 residues. V lost 3 bases and J 11 bases, leaving 10 bases between the germline ends.

This chain connects TRBV15 to TRBJ2-1; 9 positions agree with TRBD1. After removal of 0 bases from V and 8 bases from J, the junction contained 11 bases not matched to a gene. This CDR3 spans 17 amino acids. Germline V lookup: CDR1 LNHNV, CDR2 YYDKDF (reference sequence). The CDR3 DNA reads TGTGCCACCAGCAGAGATGGGAAGGGACAGGGTGGCCATGAGCAGTTCTTC. Translated, it gives CATSRDGKGQGGHEQFF.

The chain joins TRBV5-4 to TRBJ1-1; 9 bases map to TRBD1. Germline V gene data show CDR1 as SGHNT and CDR2 as YYREEE (reference sequence). V lost 4 bases and J lost 6; bases outside the gene matches: 7. This CDR3 is built from 14 residues. The DNA for the CDR3 is TGTGCCAGCAGCCCTGGACAGGGGAGGCCTGAAGCTTTCTTT. Translation: CASSPGQGRPEAFF.

This chain links TRBV15 with TRBJ2-3; TRBD2 aligns across 8 bases. The V gene end was trimmed by 5 bases and the J gene end by 8 bases; junction bases not matched to a gene: 12. Germline CDR1 LNHNV, CDR2 YYDKDF (reference sequence). The CDR3 loop spans 15 amino acids. DNA of the CDR3: TGTGCCACCAGCCGCACCGACACTAGCGGCCGTACGCAGTATTTT. As protein: CATSRTDTSGRTQYF.

This clone has only a few counts. The rearrangement joins TRBV10-3 to TRBJ1-1; TRBD1 matches at 7 bases. V lost 4 bases to trimming and J lost 2 bases; unmatched junction nucleotides: 4. Germline CDR1 reads ENHRY; CDR2 reads SYGVKD. This CDR3 has 14 amino acids. The CDR3 here is CAISGQGGNTEAFF. The CDR3 coding sequence is TGTGCCATCAGTGGTCAGGGGGGTAACACTGAAGCTTTCTTT.

The genes are TRBV28 and TRBJ1-5, with TRBD1 matching 8 bases. Trimming at V came to 3 bases and at J to 6 bases, leaving 13 bases not matched to a gene. Germline assignment: CDR1 MDHEN and CDR2 SYDVKM. The CDR3 runs 17 residues. The chain's CDR3 is CASSLRAGGGTGQPQHF. The CDR3 region has the DNA TGTGCCAGCAGTTTGAGGGCAGGGGGCGGAACGGGTCAGCCCCAGCATTTT.

This clone has a single count. The chain is built from TRBV3-1 (or the pseudogene TRBV3-2) and TRBJ2-3; TRBD2 matches 9 bases. The CDR3 runs 16 residues. The germline V gene has CDR1 LGHDT and CDR2 YNNKEL (reference sequence). V gave up 1 base and J gave up 3 bases; unmatched junction bases: 5. CDR3 DNA: TGTGCCAGCAGCCAAGTGGGCGGGGGGGCTACAGATACGCAGTATTTT. Its protein product is CASSQVGGGATDTQYF.

The chain combines TRBV10-3 with TRBJ1-1; the D gene is possibly TRBD1 (6 bases). Deletions cut 6 bases from V and 0 bases from J, with 11 bases between. The CDR3 is made up of 14 amino acids. Germline CDR1 reads ENHRY; CDR2 reads SYGVKD. The CDR3 region is CAISSDRMNTEAFF. In DNA form, the CDR3 reads TGTGCCATCAGCTCCGACAGGATGAACACTGAAGCTTTCTTT.

The chain uses TRBV3-1 (or the pseudogene TRBV3-2) and TRBJ1-4; no definite D call. Trimming left V 1 base short and J 7 bases short, with 16 bases between. This CDR3 contains 16 residues. In germline, CDR1 is LGHDT, CDR2 YNNKEL (reference sequence). CDR3 protein: CASSQGSSGMAEKLFF. The CDR3 DNA sequence: TGTGCCAGCAGCCAAGGGTCGTCTGGTATGGCTGAAAAACTGTTTTTT.

V is TRBV6-2 or TRBV6-3 and J is TRBJ2-5; the match to TRBD1 covers 8 bases. Losses at the gene ends were 0 bases for V and 4 bases for J; bases not matched to a gene: 4. The CDR3 has 15 residues. CDR1 is MNHEY and CDR2 is SVGEGT in the germline V gene. CDR3 residues: CASSYSQGALETQYF. DNA of the CDR3: TGTGCCAGCAGTTACTCCCAGGGGGCCTTAGAGACCCAGTACTTC.

The chain employs TRBV21-1 and TRBJ2-4; the table gives TRBD1 as D, unverified against the DNA. TRBV21-1 is listed as a pseudogene. The CDR3 runs to 12 residues. Written as DNA, the CDR3 is TGTGCCAGCAGGACCCCGGGACAGTGGGAGTACTTC. This translates into CASRTPGQWEYF.

The chain combines TRBV24-1 with TRBJ2-2; 8 bases match TRBD2. J gave up 5 bases and V 3 bases, and 7 bases lay outside the gene matches. The germline V gene has CDR1 KGHDR and CDR2 SFDVKD. This CDR3 spans 16 amino acids. The CDR3 region is CATSDAGGAGTGELFF. DNA for the CDR3: TGTGCCACCAGTGATGCGGGGGGCGCGGGGACCGGGGAGCTGTTTTTT.

The chain combines TRBV19 with TRBJ1-2; D is uncertain. The V end lost 6 bases, the J end lost 4 bases, and 12 bases lay between the germline ends. This CDR3 comprises 13 residues. Germline CDR1 LNHDA, CDR2 SQIVND (reference sequence). The CDR3 here is CASRSEGGYGYTF. The DNA of the CDR3 is TGTGCCAGTAGATCCGAGGGAGGCTATGGCTACACCTTC.

The CDR3 region is CASSSDTNTGELFF. The DNA for the CDR3 is TGTGCCAGCTCATCCGACACGAACACCGGGGAGCTGTTTTTT. V and J are TRBV18 and TRBJ2-2, with D unresolved. V lost 5 bases to trimming and J lost 0 bases, with 7 bases between them. CDR3 size: 14 residues. From germline, CDR1 is KGHSH and CDR2 LQKENI.